This T cell receptor (beta chain) came from a study of cytomegalovirus exposure and HLA in healthy donors. About the research overall: The same platform used for the approximately 700 first-cohort repertoires was also used for the 95 to 150 validation repertoires, as a later analysis reported.

CDR3 length: 13 amino acids. CDR1 is MNHNS and CDR2 is SASEGT in the germline V gene. The germline V and J ends were trimmed by 3 bases and 14 bases, with 17 bases remaining between them. Assay: immunoSEQ multiplex PCR; the TCRdb copy retains only in-frame clones and omits some. The sample contains around 300,000 clones, over 75% of which appear only once. This TCR derives from a man younger than 45 in good health and CMV-seronegative. Sequenced sample: PBMCs. The rearrangement uses TRBV6-1 and TRBJ2-1, with a possible D match to TRBD2 (6 bases). The CDR3 is CASSEGPGRREFF. DNA of the CDR3: TGTGCCAGCAGTGAGGGCCCGGGACGGAGGGAGTTCTTC.